The clone carrying this T cell receptor (beta chain) has just a few counts. The antigen is not known. TCRdb analysed the 5' RACE reads with MiXCR anew, one entry per CDR3 protein. The table records roughly 610,000 distinct CDR3 sequences, approximately 15% of them present only once. The sample originates from a study of T-cell memory formation after mild COVID-19. Whole-study findings and limits: Prior to infection, memory already included some responding clones, suggesting cross-reactive memory joined. Specificity for SARS-CoV-2 was not confirmed among the second-wave clones peaking on day 37. CD4+ contracting clones lay mainly in CM and EM, CD8+ ones in EMRA.

This CDR3 spans 14 amino acids. With V trimmed by 2 bases and J by 3 bases, 2 bases remained unmatched. Germline CDR1 reads SGHKS; CDR2 reads YYEKEE (reference sequence). The TCR originated in an adult woman who had mild COVID-19 (a few samples of this study predate the infection). Cell type and time point are not known. The chain recombines TRBV5-5 with TRBJ2-7; TRBD2 matches at 10 bases. Sequenced input: PBMCs or a T cell subset sorted from them (not recorded which). The CDR3 region is CASSFGLAVYEQYF. The DNA for the CDR3 is TGTGCCAGCAGCTTTGGACTAGCGGTCTACGAGCAGTACTTC. Full variable domain (remainder filled in from reference TRBV5-5 and TRBJ2-7): DAGVTQSPTHLIKTRGQQVTLRCSPISGHKSVSWYQQVLGQGPQFIFQYYEKEERGRGNFPDRFSARQFPNYSSELNVNALLLGDSALYLCASSFGLAVYEQYFGPGTRLTVT.